This T cell receptor (beta chain) was observed in a study of shared clonotypes between healthy human individuals. Some clones are missing from TCRdb's copy, which holds only in-frame ones; the method was immunoSEQ multiplex PCR. The sample contains about 2,200,000 clones, under 95% of which appear only once. Terminally differentiated effector memory CD45RA+ cells were excluded by CCR7 positive selection of CD45RO-negative cells. Sequencing used naive CD8+ T cells from PBMCs. This clonotype was sampled from a man between 18 and 35 years old in good health. Some clones in this sample may be carry-over from other donors' samples.

The CDR3 loop reads CASSGPGQALLTQYF. The CDR3, as DNA: TGTGCCAGCAGTGGGCCCGGACAGGCACTCCTAACCCAGTACTTC. The chain uses TRBV6-1 and TRBJ2-5, with TRBD1 matching 7 bases. The CDR3 has 15 amino acids. The V and J ends lost 4 bases and 8 bases, in that order; junction bases with no gene match: 13. Germline CDR1 is MNHNS and CDR2 is SASEGT.